This T cell receptor beta chain was captured by sequencing in a study of spatial heterogeneity in lung cancer. The germline V gene encodes CDR1 SEHNR and CDR2 FQNEAQ (reference sequence). The CDR3 runs to 17 residues. V dropped 4 bases and J dropped 2 bases, with 18 bases sitting between them. In its sample, this clonotype was seen many times. Time point reported: sample taken at primary tumor resection. Unsorted samples of tumor, nontumor lung or frozen PBMC had their whole RNA sequenced. Untreated early-stage non-small cell lung cancer patients, roughly 75 in total, were the donors. TCRdb analysed the 5' RACE reads with MiXCR anew, one entry per CDR3 protein. The table has 20,000 to 30,000 distinct CDR3 sequences, about 4.7% seen once.

The origin of this receptor is a male donor with early-stage non-small cell lung cancer. Sequences were derived from PBMCs, sampled at surgery. The rearrangement uses TRBV7-9 and TRBJ1-3; D unclear. In DNA form, the CDR3 reads TGTGCCAGCAGCTCATTAGGAGCTGGGCAGCCTGGAAACACCATATATTTT. Translation: CASSSLGAGQPGNTIYF.